What follows are 21 T cell receptor beta chains derived from one specimen sequenced in a study of blood T cell repertoires in COVID-19. Profiling relied on immunoSEQ multiplex PCR, and the TCRdb table lists in-frame clones only, not all of them. The sample lists approximately 25,000 clones, over 60% seen once, with roughly 40% in the top ten. The sequencing sample was made of peripheral blood. The receptor set was obtained from a woman of 80 years or more with acute or convalescent COVID-19.

The rearrangement links TRBV19 to TRBJ1-1; 9 bases line up with TRBD1. CDR1 is LNHDA, CDR2 SQIVND, per germline (reference sequence). J gave up 7 bases and V 7 bases, and 7 bases lay outside the gene matches. The CDR3 loop spans 13 amino acids. CDR3 DNA: TGTGCCAGTATGAGCACAGGGGGCGGTGAAGCTTTCTTT. Translating it yields CASMSTGGGEAFF.

The rearrangement joins TRBV13 to TRBJ2-7; 7 nucleotides align to TRBD2. J was trimmed by 2 bases and V by 3 bases; bases with no gene match: 7. Germline V gene sequence: CDR1 PRHDT, CDR2 FYEKMQ (reference sequence). The CDR3 length is 15 residues. The DNA for the CDR3 is TGTGCCAGCAGCTTCGCCGGGACTACTACCTACGAGCAGTACTTC. It encodes CASSFAGTTTYEQYF.

V is TRBV5-1 and J is TRBJ2-7; 11 bases fit TRBD2. V was pared by 1 base and J by 5 bases, with 5 bases of the junction left unmatched. Germline V CDR1 and CDR2: SGHRS, YFSETQ. The CDR3 is made up of 15 amino acids. CDR3 nucleotide sequence: TGCGCCAGCAGCTTGACTAGCGGGAGCAGGGACGAGCAGTACTTC. This codes for CASSLTSGSRDEQYF.

The V and J genes are TRBV27 and TRBJ2-7, with D perhaps matching TRBD1 (6 bases). Germline CDR1 MNHEY, CDR2 SMNVEV (reference sequence). This CDR3 spans 16 amino acids. The V end lost 4 bases, the J end lost 6 bases, and 22 bases lay between the germline ends. In DNA, the CDR3 is TGTGCCAGCAGTTCAGTCCACGACAGGAGTTCGTTCGAGCAGTACTTC. Encoded protein: CASSSVHDRSSFEQYF.

This clone was seen just once. This sequence joins TRBV20-1 and TRBJ2-2; no reliable D call. Trimming shortened V by 3 bases and J by 5 bases, and 16 bases separated the two germline ends. CDR1 DFQATT and CDR2 SNEGSKA come from the germline V gene (reference sequence). The CDR3 totals 15 residues. The CDR3, as DNA: TGCAGTGCTAGTTCCGTAGACTCGAGAACCGGGGAGCTGTTTTTT. Translation gives CSASSVDSRTGELFF.

The V and J genes are TRBV18 and TRBJ1-1; the D gene is possibly TRBD1 (5 bases). The V end was cut by 3 bases, the J end by 3 bases, with 11 bases between. Per the germline V gene, CDR1 is KGHSH and CDR2 is LQKENI. The CDR3 loop spans 14 amino acids. This chain's CDR3 is CASSPVGEDTEAFF. The CDR3 bases are TGTGCCAGCTCACCTGTAGGGGAGGACACTGAAGCTTTCTTT.

This clone was recorded once. The chain recombines TRBV19 with TRBJ2-2; 8 bases agree with TRBD1. The length of the CDR3 is 14 residues. The germline V gene has CDR1 LNHDA and CDR2 SQIVND (reference sequence). V shed 6 bases, J shed 8 bases, and the junction held 8 bases outside the gene matches. As DNA, the CDR3 is TGTGCCAGTAGGGGGACAGGAGGAGAGGGGGAGCTGTTTTTT. Amino acids: CASRGTGGEGELFF.

J is TRBJ2-4 and V is TRBV2; D perhaps matches TRBD1 (7 bases). The CDR3 spans 16 residues. Germline V gives CDR1 SNHLY, CDR2 FYNNEI. Trimming removed 3 bases from V and 4 bases from J, with 16 bases in between. CDR3 bases: TGTGCCAGCAGTGATGGGCTACAGGGGACTAAAAACATTCAGTACTTC. It is translated as CASSDGLQGTKNIQYF.

The chain links TRBV3-1 (or the pseudogene TRBV3-2) to TRBJ1-1; 8 bases agree with TRBD1. CDR3 length: 15 amino acids. The germline gives CDR1 LGHDT, CDR2 YNNKEL (reference sequence). J lost 3 bases, V lost 3 bases, and 6 bases had no gene match. This CDR3 is CASSQSSRGHTEAFF. The DNA for the CDR3 is TGTGCCAGCAGCCAGTCGTCCAGGGGGCACACTGAAGCTTTCTTT.

This chain joins TRBV23-1 and TRBJ2-4; 9 nucleotides match TRBD1. TRBV23-1 is designated an ORF whose function remains uncertain. This CDR3 spans 16 amino acids. The V gene end was trimmed by 4 bases and the J gene end by 2 bases; junction bases not matched to a gene: 6. As DNA, the CDR3 is TGCGCCAGCAGTCCCTCGGACAGGGGATCCAAAAACATTCAGTACTTC. Its protein product is CASSPSDRGSKNIQYF.

The chain couples TRBV7-2 to TRBJ1-4, with D uncertain. Germline V lookup: CDR1 SGHTA, CDR2 FQGNSA. CDR3 length: 16 amino acids. Trimming removed 0 bases at V and 5 bases at J, with 13 bases between. The CDR3 bases are TGTGCCAGCAGCTTAGCTGGGGTTGCGGGGAATGAAAAACTGTTTTTT. This translates into CASSLAGVAGNEKLFF.

The chain couples TRBV7-9 to TRBJ2-7; 8 bases are shared with TRBD2. The CDR3 sequence is 13 residues long. Germline trimming cut 5 bases from V and 6 bases from J; bases unmatched to any gene: 6. Per germline, CDR1 SEHNR and CDR2 FQNEAQ (reference sequence). CDR3 in amino acids: CASSPGTSPEQYF. The CDR3, as DNA: TGTGCCAGCAGCCCAGGGACTAGTCCCGAGCAGTACTTC.

The chain carries TRBV7-9 and TRBJ2-3, with 9 nucleotides matching TRBD2. This CDR3 comprises 14 residues. Germline CDR1 SEHNR, CDR2 FQNEAQ (reference sequence). V lost 5 bases and J lost 1; bases outside the gene matches: 1. The DNA of the CDR3 is TGTGCCAGCAGCCGGACTAGCGGCACAGATACGCAGTATTTT. Its translation is CASSRTSGTDTQYF.

The chain has TRBV13 and TRBJ2-1; 9 bases are shared with TRBD2. The CDR3 spans 15 residues. In germline, CDR1 is PRHDT, CDR2 FYEKMQ (reference sequence). V lost 2 bases to trimming and J lost 9 bases; unmatched junction nucleotides: 8. The CDR3 sequence: CASSLFGGGAVEQFF. The CDR3, as DNA: TGTGCCAGCAGCTTATTTGGCGGGGGGGCAGTTGAGCAGTTCTTC.

This clone was counted between two and nine times. This chain links TRBV4-3 with TRBJ1-2; perhaps TRBD1 as D (6 bases). Germline CDR1 LGHNA, CDR2 YSLEER. The CDR3 spans 16 residues. Trimming took 0 bases from V and 2 from J, leaving 13 bases between them. CDR3 DNA: TGCGCCAGCAGCCAAGATCCCTTCACAGGGAACTATGGCTACACCTTC. This gives the protein CASSQDPFTGNYGYTF.

This chain links TRBV4-3 with TRBJ2-1, with a tentative D call TRBD2 (7 bases). The length of the CDR3 is 18 residues. V lost 2 bases and J lost 3, with 20 bases in between. The germline CDR1 and CDR2 sequences are LGHNA and YSLEER. This CDR3 is CASSQWGSAGAIYNEQFF. In DNA form, the CDR3 reads TGCGCCAGCAGCCAATGGGGCTCGGCGGGGGCGATCTACAATGAGCAGTTCTTC.

This sequence joins TRBV18 and TRBJ1-6, with 7 bases identical to TRBD1. J gave up 6 bases and V 6 bases, and 8 bases lay outside the gene matches. This CDR3 is 15 amino acids long. The germline gives CDR1 KGHSH, CDR2 LQKENI. The CDR3 region is CASSITAGGNSPLHF. The CDR3 region has the DNA TGTGCCAGCTCGATTACGGCAGGGGGTAATTCACCCCTCCACTTT.

The chain couples TRBV15 to TRBJ1-2; 7 bases are shared with TRBD1. This CDR3 contains 16 residues. The ends lost 1 base at V and 5 bases at J; junction bases unmatched: 10. CDR1 and CDR2 (germline): LNHNV, YYDKDF (reference sequence). DNA for the CDR3: TGTGCCACCAGCAGAGGCGGGGCCCAGGGGGAATATGGCTACACCTTC. Translated, it gives CATSRGGAQGEYGYTF.

The count of this clone is one. The chain combines TRBV12-3 or TRBV12-4 with TRBJ1-1, with 8 bases that match TRBD1. With 3 bases clipped from V and 6 bases from J, the junction kept 3 bases outside the gene matches. The CDR3 totals 13 residues. The CDR3 here is CASSFGDRSEAFF. For the CDR3, the DNA is TGTGCCAGCAGTTTCGGGGACAGGTCTGAAGCTTTCTTT.

This clone was detected only once. This chain uses TRBV5-4 with TRBJ1-2; 9 bases are shared with TRBD1. This CDR3 contains 13 residues. From germline, CDR1 is SGHNT and CDR2 YYREEE (reference sequence). Trimming at V came to 4 bases and at J to 8 bases, leaving 6 bases not matched to a gene. CDR3 sequence reads: CASSRQGVGGYTF. The DNA of the CDR3 is TGTGCCAGCAGCCGACAGGGGGTGGGCGGCTACACCTTC.

CDR3 residues: CASSLTGTEAFF. As DNA, the CDR3 is TGTGCCAGCAGCCTAACGGGAACTGAAGCTTTCTTT. The genes are TRBV13 and TRBJ1-1; no definite D call. V dropped 5 bases and J dropped 5 bases, with 9 bases sitting between them. The CDR3 is made up of 12 amino acids. Germline V gives CDR1 PRHDT, CDR2 FYEKMQ (reference sequence).